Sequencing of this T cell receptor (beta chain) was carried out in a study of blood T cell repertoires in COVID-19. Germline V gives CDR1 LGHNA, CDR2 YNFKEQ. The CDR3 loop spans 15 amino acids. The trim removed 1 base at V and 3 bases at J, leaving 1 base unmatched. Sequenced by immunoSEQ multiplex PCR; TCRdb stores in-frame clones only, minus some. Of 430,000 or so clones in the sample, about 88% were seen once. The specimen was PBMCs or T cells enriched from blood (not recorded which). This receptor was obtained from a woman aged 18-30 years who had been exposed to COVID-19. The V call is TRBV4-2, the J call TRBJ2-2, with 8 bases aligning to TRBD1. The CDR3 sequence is CASSQVDRDTGELFF. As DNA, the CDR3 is TGTGCCAGCAGCCAAGTGGACAGGGACACCGGGGAGCTGTTTTTT.